This entry describes one T cell receptor beta chain. Its antigen is undetermined. Profiling relied on immunoSEQ multiplex PCR, and the TCRdb table lists in-frame clones only, not all of them. The table records approximately 27,000 clones, approximately 80% of them present only once. This entry is derived from a study of STAT5B mutations in CD4+ large granular lymphocyte leukemia. Study-wide points: Compared with healthy controls (2/35), patient top clones favored TRBV06 (8/27).

CDR1 and CDR2 (germline): SGHNT, YENEEA. J lost 3 bases, V lost 2 bases, and 6 bases had no gene match. The CDR3 has 15 amino acids. The chain is built from TRBV11-3 and TRBJ2-7, with 8 bases fitting TRBD1. This clonotype was sampled from a human donor in good health. Source material: CD4+ T cells from blood buffy coats. CDR3 sequence (DNA): TGTGCCAGCAGCTTAACCAGGGGGCTGATCTACGAGCAGTACTTC. It yields the protein CASSLTRGLIYEQYF.